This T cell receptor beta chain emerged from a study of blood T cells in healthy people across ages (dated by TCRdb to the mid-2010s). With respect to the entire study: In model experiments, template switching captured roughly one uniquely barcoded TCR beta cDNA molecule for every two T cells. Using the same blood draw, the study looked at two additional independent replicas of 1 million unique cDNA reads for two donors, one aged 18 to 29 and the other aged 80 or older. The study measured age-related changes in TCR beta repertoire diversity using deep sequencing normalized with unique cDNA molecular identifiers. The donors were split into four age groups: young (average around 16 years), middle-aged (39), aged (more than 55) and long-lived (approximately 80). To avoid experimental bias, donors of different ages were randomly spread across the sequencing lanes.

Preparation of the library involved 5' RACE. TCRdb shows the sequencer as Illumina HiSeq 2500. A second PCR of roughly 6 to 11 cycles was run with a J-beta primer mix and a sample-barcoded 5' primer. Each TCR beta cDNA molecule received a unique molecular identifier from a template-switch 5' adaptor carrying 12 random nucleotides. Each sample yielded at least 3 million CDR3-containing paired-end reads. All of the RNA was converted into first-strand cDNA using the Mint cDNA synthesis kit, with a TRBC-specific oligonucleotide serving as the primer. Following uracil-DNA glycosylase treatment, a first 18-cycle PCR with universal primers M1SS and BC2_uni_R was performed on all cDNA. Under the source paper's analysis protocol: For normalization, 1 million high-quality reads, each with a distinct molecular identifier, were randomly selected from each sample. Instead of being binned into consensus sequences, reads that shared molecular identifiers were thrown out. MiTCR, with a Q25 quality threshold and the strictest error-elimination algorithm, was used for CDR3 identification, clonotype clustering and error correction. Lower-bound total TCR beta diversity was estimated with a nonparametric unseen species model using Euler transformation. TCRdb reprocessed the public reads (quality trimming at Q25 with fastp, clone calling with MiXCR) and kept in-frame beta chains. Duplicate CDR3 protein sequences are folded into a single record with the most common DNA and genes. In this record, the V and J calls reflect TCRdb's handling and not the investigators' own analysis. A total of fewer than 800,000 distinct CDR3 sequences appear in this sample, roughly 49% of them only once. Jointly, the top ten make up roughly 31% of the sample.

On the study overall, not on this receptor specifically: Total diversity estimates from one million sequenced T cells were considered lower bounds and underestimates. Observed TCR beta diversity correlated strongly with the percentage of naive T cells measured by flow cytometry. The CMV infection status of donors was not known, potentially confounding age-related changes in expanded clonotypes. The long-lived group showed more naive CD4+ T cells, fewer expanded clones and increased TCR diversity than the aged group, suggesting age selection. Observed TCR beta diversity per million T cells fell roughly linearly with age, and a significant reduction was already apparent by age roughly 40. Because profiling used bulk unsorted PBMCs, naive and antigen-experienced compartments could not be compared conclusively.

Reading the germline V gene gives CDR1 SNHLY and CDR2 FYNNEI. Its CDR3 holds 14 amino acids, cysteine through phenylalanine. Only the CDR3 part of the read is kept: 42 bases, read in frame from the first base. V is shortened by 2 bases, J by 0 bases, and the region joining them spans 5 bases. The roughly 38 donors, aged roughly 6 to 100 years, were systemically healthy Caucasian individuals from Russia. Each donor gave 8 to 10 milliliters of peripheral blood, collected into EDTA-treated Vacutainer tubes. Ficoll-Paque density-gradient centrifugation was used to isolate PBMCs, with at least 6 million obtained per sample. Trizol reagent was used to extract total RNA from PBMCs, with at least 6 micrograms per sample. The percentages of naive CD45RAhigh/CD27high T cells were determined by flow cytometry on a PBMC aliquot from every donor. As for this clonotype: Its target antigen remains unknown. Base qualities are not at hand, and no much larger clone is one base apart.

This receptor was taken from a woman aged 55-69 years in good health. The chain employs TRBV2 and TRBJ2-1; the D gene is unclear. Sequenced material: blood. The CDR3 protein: CASSESFSYNEQFF. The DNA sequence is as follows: TGTGCCAGCAGTGAAAGTTTCTCCTACAATGAGCAGTTCTTC.